The clone carrying this TCR beta chain showed up many times. The antigen is undetermined. TCRdb ran MiXCR on the PCR reads and lists one entry per CDR3 protein. The sample shows hundreds of thousands of distinct CDR3 sequences, less than 30% of them seen only once. This sample was included in a study of molecular identifiers for immune sequencing clone quantification. Study-level background: Within a replicate experiment, RNA obtained from either roughly 20,000 or 100,000 naive CD8 cells was divided into five aliquots, and four of those aliquots were then sequenced. Study conclusions and caveats: Clones that exceeded 20 RNA copies held over 99% of effector molecules, yet under 1% in naive cells.

The CDR3 contains 15 residues. Trimming stripped 2 bases from V and 0 bases from J, with 5 bases between. The germline CDR1 and CDR2 sequences are SGHDN and FVKESK. The gene calls are TRBV14 and TRBJ2-6; D unclear. Material: naive CD8+ T cells from blood, with Jurkat cell RNA spiked in. Regarding subset: FACS-sorted CD8+CD4-CCR7+CD45RA+ naive T cells. The sequence derives from a human donor in good health. Some libraries in this study had Jurkat cell RNA spiked in. For the CDR3, the DNA is TGTGCCAGCAGCCAAAAGGGCTCTGGGGCCAACGTCCTGACTTTC. Translated, it gives CASSQKGSGANVLTF.